This TCR beta chain comes out of a study of cytomegalovirus exposure and HLA in healthy donors. The PCR used 60 Vbeta and 13 Jbeta primers. TCRdb's table, derived via immunoSEQ multiplex PCR, lists solely in-frame clones and lacks some. The table includes about 76,000 clones, 65% to 80% detected once. The CDR3 loop spans 16 amino acids. Germline loops: CDR1 SGHRS, CDR2 YFSETQ. Unmatched junction bases numbered 4, after V lost 2 bases and J lost 1 base. General study points: Rare sequences made up most TCRs, while some public TCRs were found in many donors.

This clone has more than one count but fewer than ten. Its antigen is not identified. The gene calls are TRBV5-1 and TRBJ2-3; TRBD2 matches at 10 bases. Sequenced input: PBMCs. The sequence was collected from a male donor in good health and CMV-seropositive. The CDR3 is CASSLGGTSGTDTQYF. CDR3 nucleotides: TGCGCCAGCAGCTTAGGCGGGACTAGCGGCACAGATACGCAGTATTTT.